Below, 10 T cell receptor beta chains from the same sample are listed, as sequenced in a study of CD8+CD57+ T cells in acquired aplastic anemia. Profiling of TCR beta VDJ combinations and CDR3 sequences used genomic DNA as template. TCRdb used MiXCR to reprocess the reads, holding one entry per CDR3 protein. The sample contains 150,000 to 200,000 distinct CDR3 sequences, roughly 48% of which appear only once. Material: sorted CD4+, CD8+, or CD8+CD57+ T cells (not recorded which) from PBMCs. The receptors were sampled from a human donor in good health.

DNA of the CDR3: TGTGCCAGCTCACCCACAGCGCCTAGCGGTGGAAACATTCAGTACTTC. This encodes CASSPTAPSGGNIQYF. The chain links TRBV18 to TRBJ2-4; 7 bases are shared with TRBD2. The germline V gene has CDR1 KGHSH and CDR2 LQKENI. J gave up 6 bases and V 3 bases, and 11 bases lay outside the gene matches. This CDR3 spans 16 amino acids. Supplemented by reference TRBV18 and TRBJ2-4, the full variable domain reads NAGVMQNPRHLVRRRGQEARLRCSPMKGHSHVYWYRQLPEEGLKFMVYLQKENIIDESGMPKERFSAEFPKEGPSILRIQQVVRGDSAAYFCASSPTAPSGGNIQYFGAGTRLSVL.

V gene TRBV19 combines with J gene TRBJ2-1; possible D gene TRBD2, 7 bases. CDR3 length equals 15 residues. V was trimmed by 8 bases and J by 4 bases, leaving 18 bases between them. Looked up from germline, CDR1 is LNHDA and CDR2 is SQIVND (reference sequence). CDR3 coding DNA: TGTGCCAGTCTTCCGAGGGGGGGAGGATACAATGAGCAGTTCTTC. This translates into CASLPRGGGYNEQFF.

This clonotype was observed a handful of times. This chain links TRBV10-3 with TRBJ1-1; a possible D gene is TRBD1 (5 bases). V lost 4 bases to trimming and J lost 3 bases, with 18 bases between them. This CDR3 is built from 16 residues. Germline V gene data show CDR1 as ENHRY and CDR2 as SYGVKD. The CDR3 here is CAISGRDGAGDTEAFF. CDR3 bases: TGTGCCATCAGTGGAAGGGACGGAGCCGGGGACACTGAAGCTTTCTTT.

The rearrangement uses TRBV2 and TRBJ2-1; 9 bases agree with TRBD1. Germline CDR1 is SNHLY and CDR2 is FYNNEI. The CDR3 spans 13 residues. J gave up 8 bases and V 10 bases, and 9 bases lay outside the gene matches. CDR3 protein: CAIPDRGRDEQFF. The CDR3 region has the DNA TGTGCCATCCCAGACAGGGGGAGAGATGAGCAGTTCTTC.

This clonotype was counted a few times. V gene TRBV27 combines with J gene TRBJ1-3; no definite D call. The CDR3 extends over 14 amino acids. Deletions cut 3 bases from V and 0 bases from J, with 6 bases between. Per the germline V gene, CDR1 is MNHEY and CDR2 is SMNVEV (reference sequence). The CDR3 region is CASSFRGSGNTIYF. The CDR3 nucleotides are TGTGCCAGCAGTTTTCGGGGCTCTGGAAACACCATATATTTT.

The CDR3 region has the DNA TGTGCCAGCAGCTTGCAGACTAGCGGGATTAGCACAGATACGCAGTATTTT. This codes for CASSLQTSGISTDTQYF. The V call is TRBV11-2, the J call TRBJ2-3, with 11 bases that match TRBD2. The germline V gene encodes CDR1 SGHAT and CDR2 FQNNGV. The CDR3 is 17 amino acids. The V gene end was trimmed by 3 bases and the J gene end by 0 bases; junction bases not matched to a gene: 5.

This clonotype was found many times. The gene calls are TRBV7-9 and TRBJ2-5, with 8 nucleotides matching TRBD2. CDR3 length: 14 amino acids. J was trimmed by 4 bases and V by 5 bases; bases with no gene match: 6. CDR1 and CDR2 from the germline V gene are SEHNR and FQNEAQ (reference sequence). In DNA form, the CDR3 reads TGTGCCAGCAGCCCCGGGGGGGCAGGAGAGACCCAGTACTTC. Amino acids: CASSPGGAGETQYF.

This clonotype was found a few times. The chain couples TRBV3-1 to TRBJ2-2; D call uncertain. With 1 base removed from V and 7 bases from J, the gap between germline ends came to 7 bases. This CDR3 contains 13 residues. Germline V gene data show CDR1 as LGHDT and CDR2 as YNNKEL (reference sequence). In DNA, the CDR3 is TGTGCCAGCAGCCAAGTAAGAGGCGGGGAGCTGTTTTTT. Translated, it gives CASSQVRGGELFF.

This clonotype appeared many times. V gene TRBV19 combines with J gene TRBJ1-6; a weak D match, TRBD1 (5 bases). The CDR3 loop spans 13 amino acids. Germline CDR1 and CDR2: LNHDA and SQIVND (reference sequence). V dropped 9 bases and J dropped 8 bases, with 14 bases sitting between them. CDR3 coding DNA: TGTGCCAGCCGCGGCAGGGTCGATTCACCCCTCCACTTT. The encoded protein is CASRGRVDSPLHF. The full variable domain, with the rest looked up from reference TRBV19 and TRBJ1-6, is DGGITQSPKYLFRKEGQNVTLSCEQNLNHDAMYWYRQDPGQGLRLIYYSQIVNDFQKGDIAEGYSVSREKKESFPLTVTSAQKNPTAFYLCASRGRVDSPLHFGNGTRLTVT.

CDR3 loop: CASSLEGPQTYNEQFF. Here the CDR3 DNA reads TGTGCCAGCAGCTTAGAGGGCCCCCAGACCTACAATGAGCAGTTCTTC. The J gene is TRBJ2-1, the V gene TRBV11-2; D gene unclear. Trimming pared 0 bases from V and 2 bases from J, leaving 11 bases between. There are 16 residues in the CDR3. Per germline, CDR1 SGHAT and CDR2 FQNNGV. Drawing the rest from reference TRBV11-2 and TRBJ2-1, the complete variable domain is EAGVAQSPRYKIIEKRQSVAFWCNPISGHATLYWYQQILGQGPKLLIQFQNNGVVDDSQLPKDRFSAERLKGVDSTLKIQPAKLEDSAVYLCASSLEGPQTYNEQFFGPGTRLTVL.